This TCR beta chain was profiled in a study of blood T cells in healthy people across ages. Study-wide findings and caveats: Donor CMV infection status was unknown, possibly confounding age-related changes in expanded clonotypes. When set beside aged donors, long-lived donors presented more naive CD4+ cells and higher diversity.

Sample-barcoded 5' priming and a J-beta primer mix drove a second PCR of about 7 to 12 cycles. TCRdb re-analysed the 5' RACE reads in MiXCR, keeping a single row per CDR3 protein. Seen here are hundreds of thousands of distinct CDR3 sequences, around half observed once, and the top ten hold about a sixth. V dropped 4 bases and J dropped 5; count of bases not matched to a gene: 9. The CDR3 loop spans 17 amino acids. Germline lookup yields CDR1 SGDLS and CDR2 YYNGEE. Every participating donor contributed 7.5 to 10 milliliters of peripheral blood through a draw. Per-sample yields of isolated PBMCs were at least 6.5 million. As concerns this clonotype: Its antigen is unknown.

Sequencing was performed on blood. This TCR derives from a man older than 75 in good health. The rearrangement links TRBV9 to TRBJ2-2; 12 nucleotides line up with TRBD2. CDR3 in DNA: TGTGCCAGCAGCCTCGGACTAGCGGGAAGGCCAACCGGGGAGCTGTTTTTT. Protein sequence: CASSLGLAGRPTGELFF.